This record concerns one T cell receptor beta chain sequence. Its specific antigen is unknown. There are no base qualities to consult, and no much larger clone falls within one base. From the cysteine up to the phenylalanine, the CDR3 has a length of 13 residues. Only the CDR3 region is kept as DNA, spanning 39 bases read in frame from base 1. V and J lose 6 bases and 4 bases, and a span of 12 bases separates them. Reading the germline V gene gives CDR1 MNHEY and CDR2 SVGAGI. This sample is part of a study of blood T cell repertoires in COVID-19 (dated by TCRdb to about 2020). Notes on the research overall: Samples covering the acute and convalescent phases of COVID-19 were provided by collaborators in the United States, Italy and Spain. A freely available public database, intended as a resource for researchers studying the immune response to SARS-CoV-2, is where the repertoires were released. HLA class I and class II types, where available, came from metadata supplied by the sample provider rather than from assay-based typing. A de-identified subject ID, COVID-19 status, age in years and sex were almost always included in the sample metadata. The material from the prospective study consisted of cDNA or gDNA derived from T cells, B-cell-depleted T cells, or PBMCs. The dataset comprised deeply sampled blood TCRbeta repertoires from subjects exposed to, actively infected with, or recovered from COVID-19. Samples were obtained from the ongoing ImmuneRACE study (first 160 participants) and from about 1,300 subjects provided by 6 global collaborators. Study-wide findings and limitations: Clinical and demographic metadata were provided uncurated, with the amount varying by source and participant.

Whole blood was collected in K2EDTA tubes by collaborating institutions according to the institutions' own protocols. For TCRbeta analysis, collaborator samples were shipped as frozen whole blood, as isolated PBMCs, or as DNA extracted from either sample type. TCRbeta CDR3 regions were amplified from genomic DNA by means of the immunoSEQ Assay, a bias-controlled multiplex PCR. The study's processing was this. The number of nucleated cells in each sample was estimated from the amplification of reference gene primers within the assay. Sequence reads were collapsed and filtered to measure the absolute abundance of every unique TCRbeta CDR3 rearrangement. Productive Simpson clonality was computed per sample as the square root of Simpson's diversity index over productive rearrangements. The immuneACCESS repertoire file appears here via TCRdb, limited to in-frame rearrangements. These files lack a portion of the clones; in checked studies, under half of the deficit traces to unresolved V genes, and the cause of the others is not known. That table supplies the V and J calls and clone size; D and trimming were determined from the DNA. The sample yields a few hundred thousand clones; around nine tenths were counted once. Around 3.1% of the sample is in the top ten clones.

This TCR was sampled from a man between 60 and 75 years old with acute or convalescent COVID-19. The chain couples TRBV6-5 to TRBJ1-1; the D gene is perhaps TRBD1, from 6 matching bases. The sequenced sample was peripheral blood. The DNA sequence is TGTGCCAGCAGCCGGACAGCCGGCACTGAAGCTTTCTTT. The encoded protein is CASSRTAGTEAFF.